This T cell receptor (beta chain) was identified in a study of human T cells and chemical hapten exposure. Whole-study context: Largely, small differences in pooled library volume made per-sample TCR yields vary. Regarding the study as a whole: High-frequency TCRs, those above 1 in 1000, stayed the same after DPC sensitization.

Germline V gene data show CDR1 as SGDLS and CDR2 as YYNGEE. V shed 4 bases and J shed 1 base, with 16 bases lying between them. The CDR3 extends over 16 amino acids. During construction of the library, unique molecular identifiers were attached to individual cDNA molecules for quantitative, reproducible TCR counting. Original handling: TCR counts had a median of around 94,000 per sample and spanned about 23,224 to 690,600. In TCRdb, the RACE reads were re-called with MiXCR into one record per CDR3 protein. These V and J calls are TCRdb output, not the study's own analysis. The repertoire holds roughly 130,000 distinct CDR3 sequences, with 8.5% to 9.5% as singletons. Time point in this sample: healthy volunteer bleed at 2 weeks. Total RNA extraction was carried out from unfractionated whole blood. This clonotype was recorded at least ten times. The antigen is undetermined.

The chain couples TRBV9 to TRBJ2-3, with a weak D call TRBD2 (8 bases). This sequence originates from a male donor in good health. Some clones in this sample may be carry-over from other donors' samples. The sequenced sample consisted of whole blood. In DNA form, the CDR3 reads TGTGCCAGCAGCCCCGGGAGGGGGACAGGCACAGATACGCAGTATTTT. Translation: CASSPGRGTGTDTQYF.